This T cell receptor beta chain was sequenced during a study of T cells in tumors after PD-1 blockade. Whole-study context: No patient had prior checkpoint blockade, systemic immunosuppression, or radiotherapy within 4 weeks. Either cemiplimab 350 mg every 2 weeks or pembrolizumab 200 mg every 3 weeks was given. Study-wide findings and caveats: Blood contained about 42% of the tumor's TCR clonotypes.

Sequenced by immunoSEQ multiplex PCR; TCRdb stores in-frame clones only, minus some. Among over 20,000 clones listed, roughly 80% were seen once. Template: tumor biopsy or peripheral blood genomic DNA, about 600-6,004 ng per sample. The CDR3 runs to 12 residues. CDR1 SQVTM and CDR2 ANQGSEA come from the germline V gene. Trimming removed 4 bases at V and 4 bases at J, with 10 bases between. About this clone: The antigen is not known.

The receptor's source is a human donor with basal cell carcinoma. V usage is TRBV29-1 and J usage is TRBJ1-1; D unclear. Sequences were derived from PBMCs, sampled after anti-PD-1 treatment. The CDR3 region has the DNA TGCAGCGTTGTTTTAGGTCGCACTGAAGCTTTCTTT. Protein sequence: CSVVLGRTEAFF.